The present T cell receptor beta chain was sequenced within a study of blood T cell repertoires in COVID-19. Study background: Italy, Spain and the United States were the sources of the convalescent and acute COVID-19 samples.

Original processing methods: From reference gene primer amplification, estimates of nucleated cell counts were derived. Assay: immunoSEQ multiplex PCR; the TCRdb copy retains only in-frame clones and omits some. V, J and clone size reflect that table, while D and trimming were determined from the DNA. Here the sample spans about 15,000 clones, more than 75% being singletons. The receptor was isolated from a human donor in a cohort sampled during active COVID-19. The sequenced sample consisted of peripheral blood.

The DNA of the CDR3 is TGTGCCAGCAGCTCCACCCTCTTGGCTAGCGGGGTCTCAGATACGCAGTATTTT. Protein sequence: CASSSTLLASGVSDTQYF. This chain connects TRBV5-6 to TRBJ2-3, with 9 positions matching TRBD2. Trimming at V came to 3 bases and at J to 4 bases, leaving 15 bases not matched to a gene. The CDR3 totals 18 residues. Germline lookup yields CDR1 SGHDT and CDR2 YYEEEE. The full variable domain, rest sourced from reference TRBV5-6 and TRBJ2-3, is DAGVTQSPTHLIKTRGQQVTLRCSPKSGHDTVSWYQQALGQGPQFIFQYYEEEERQRGNFPDRFSGHQFPNYSSELNVNALLLGDSALYLCASSSTLLASGVSDTQYFGPGTRLTVL.